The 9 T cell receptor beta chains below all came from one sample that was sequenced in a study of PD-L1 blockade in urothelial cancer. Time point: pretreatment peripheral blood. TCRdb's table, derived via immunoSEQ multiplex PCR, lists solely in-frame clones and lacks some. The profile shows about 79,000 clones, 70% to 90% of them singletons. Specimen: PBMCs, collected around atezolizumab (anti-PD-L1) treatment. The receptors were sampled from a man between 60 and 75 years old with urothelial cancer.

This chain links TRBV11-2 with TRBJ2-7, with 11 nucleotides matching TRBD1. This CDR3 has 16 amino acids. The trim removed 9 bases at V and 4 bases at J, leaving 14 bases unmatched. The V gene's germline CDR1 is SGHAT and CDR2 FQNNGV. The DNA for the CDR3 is TGTGCCAGTGGTCCCTCGCTCGGGACAGGGGGGTACGAGCAGTACTTC. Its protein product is CASGPSLGTGGYEQYF. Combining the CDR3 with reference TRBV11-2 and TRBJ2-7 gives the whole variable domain EAGVAQSPRYKIIEKRQSVAFWCNPISGHATLYWYQQILGQGPKLLIQFQNNGVVDDSQLPKDRFSAERLKGVDSTLKIQPAKLEDSAVYLCASGPSLGTGGYEQYFGPGTRLTVT.

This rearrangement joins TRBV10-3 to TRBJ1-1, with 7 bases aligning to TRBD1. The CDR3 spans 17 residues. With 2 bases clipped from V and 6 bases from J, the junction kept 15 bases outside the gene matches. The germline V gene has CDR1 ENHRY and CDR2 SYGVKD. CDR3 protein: CAISEGWDRGGVAEAFF. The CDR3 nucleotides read TGTGCCATCAGTGAGGGGTGGGACAGAGGAGGTGTCGCTGAAGCTTTCTTT.

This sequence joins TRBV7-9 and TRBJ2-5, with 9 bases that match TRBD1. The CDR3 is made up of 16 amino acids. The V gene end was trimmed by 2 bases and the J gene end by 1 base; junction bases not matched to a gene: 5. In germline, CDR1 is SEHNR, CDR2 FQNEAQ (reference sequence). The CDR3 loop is CASSLPGQGPQETQYF. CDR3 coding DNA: TGTGCCAGCAGCTTACCGGGACAGGGCCCCCAAGAGACCCAGTACTTC.

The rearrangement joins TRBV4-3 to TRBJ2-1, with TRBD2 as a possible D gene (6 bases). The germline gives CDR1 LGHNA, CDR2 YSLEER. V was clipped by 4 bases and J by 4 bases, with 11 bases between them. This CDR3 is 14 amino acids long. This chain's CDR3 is CASSPGVIYNEQFF. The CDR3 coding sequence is TGCGCCAGCAGCCCGGGGGTAATATACAATGAGCAGTTCTTC.

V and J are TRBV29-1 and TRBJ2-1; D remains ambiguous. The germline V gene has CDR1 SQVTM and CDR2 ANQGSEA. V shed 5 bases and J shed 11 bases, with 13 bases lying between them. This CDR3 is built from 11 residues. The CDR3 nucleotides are TGCAGCGTTTCCCCCGGTATCAAGCAGTTCTTC. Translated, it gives CSVSPGIKQFF.

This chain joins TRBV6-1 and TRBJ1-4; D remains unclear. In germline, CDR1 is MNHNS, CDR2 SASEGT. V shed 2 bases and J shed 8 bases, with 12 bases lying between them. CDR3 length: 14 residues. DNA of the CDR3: TGTGCCAGCAGTGAATCCTACAGAGACGAAAAACTGTTTTTT. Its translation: CASSESYRDEKLFF.

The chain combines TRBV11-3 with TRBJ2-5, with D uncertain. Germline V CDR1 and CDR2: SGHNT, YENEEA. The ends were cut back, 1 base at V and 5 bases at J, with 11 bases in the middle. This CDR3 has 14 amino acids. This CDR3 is CASSLGTPQETQYF. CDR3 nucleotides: TGTGCCAGCAGCTTAGGTACACCGCAGGAGACCCAGTACTTC.

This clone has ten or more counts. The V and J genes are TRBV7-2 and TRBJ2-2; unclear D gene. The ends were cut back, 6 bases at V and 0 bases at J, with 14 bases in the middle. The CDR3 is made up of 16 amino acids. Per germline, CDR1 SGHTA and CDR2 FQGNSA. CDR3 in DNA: TGTGCCAGCAGTAAGGAAGCGATAACGAACACCGGGGAGCTGTTTTTT. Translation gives CASSKEAITNTGELFF.

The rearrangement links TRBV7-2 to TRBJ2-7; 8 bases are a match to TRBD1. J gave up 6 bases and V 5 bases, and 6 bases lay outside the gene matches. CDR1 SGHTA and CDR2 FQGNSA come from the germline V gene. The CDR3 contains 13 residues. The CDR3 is CASSRTGRSEQYF. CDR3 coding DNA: TGTGCCAGCAGCCGGACAGGGAGGTCCGAGCAGTACTTC.